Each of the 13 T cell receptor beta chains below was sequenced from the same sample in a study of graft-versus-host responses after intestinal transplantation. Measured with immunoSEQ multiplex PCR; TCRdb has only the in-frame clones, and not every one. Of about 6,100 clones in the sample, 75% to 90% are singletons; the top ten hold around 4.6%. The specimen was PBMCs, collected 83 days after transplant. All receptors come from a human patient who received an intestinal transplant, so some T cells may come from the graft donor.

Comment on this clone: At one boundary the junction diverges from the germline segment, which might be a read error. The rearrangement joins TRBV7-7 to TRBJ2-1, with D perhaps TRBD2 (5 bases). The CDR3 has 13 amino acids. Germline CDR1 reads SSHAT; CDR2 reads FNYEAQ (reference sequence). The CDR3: CASSLLEYNEQFF. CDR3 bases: TGTGCTAGCAGCTTACTAGAATACAATGAGCAGTTCTTC. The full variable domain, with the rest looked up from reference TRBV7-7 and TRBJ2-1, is GAGVSQSPRYKVTKRGQDVTLRCDPISSHATLYWYQQALGQGPEFLTYFNYEAQPDKSGLPSDRFSAERPEGSISTLTIQRTEQRDSAMYRCASSLLEYNEQFFGPGTRLTVL.

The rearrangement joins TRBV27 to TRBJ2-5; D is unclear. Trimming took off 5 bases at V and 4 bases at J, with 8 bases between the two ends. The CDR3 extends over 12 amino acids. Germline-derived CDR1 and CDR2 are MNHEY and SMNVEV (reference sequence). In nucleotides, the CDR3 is TGTGCCAGCAGTCCCACCGGAGAGACCCAGTACTTC. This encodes CASSPTGETQYF.

CDR3 in amino acids: CASSLIGTSGTSTDTQYF. The CDR3 DNA sequence: TGTGCCAGCAGCTTAATCGGGACTAGCGGGACTAGCACAGATACGCAGTATTTT. The V and J genes are TRBV7-9 and TRBJ2-3, with TRBD2 matching over 13 bases. Germline values: CDR1 SEHNR, CDR2 FQNEAQ (reference sequence). J was trimmed by 0 bases and V by 2 bases; bases with no gene match: 5. CDR3 length: 18 residues.

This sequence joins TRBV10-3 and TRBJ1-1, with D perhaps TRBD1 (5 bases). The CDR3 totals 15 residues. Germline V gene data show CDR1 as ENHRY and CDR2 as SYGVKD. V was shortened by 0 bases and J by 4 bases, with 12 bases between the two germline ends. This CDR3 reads CAISESGEGSTEAFF. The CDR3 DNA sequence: TGTGCCATCAGTGAGTCAGGGGAAGGGTCCACTGAAGCTTTCTTT.

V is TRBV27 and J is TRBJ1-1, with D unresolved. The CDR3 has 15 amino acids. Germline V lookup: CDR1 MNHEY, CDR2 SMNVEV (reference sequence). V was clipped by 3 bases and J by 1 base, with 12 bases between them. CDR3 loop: CASSFSGRRNTEAFF. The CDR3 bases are TGTGCCAGCAGTTTCTCGGGTCGGAGGAACACTGAAGCTTTCTTT.

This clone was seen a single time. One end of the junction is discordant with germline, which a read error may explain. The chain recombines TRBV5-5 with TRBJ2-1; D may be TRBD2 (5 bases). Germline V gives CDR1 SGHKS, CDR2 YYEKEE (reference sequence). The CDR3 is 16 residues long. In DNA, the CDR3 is TGTACCAGCAGCCCTTTTGGACTCAGCTCCTACAATGAGCAGTTCTTC. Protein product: CTSSPFGLSSYNEQFF.

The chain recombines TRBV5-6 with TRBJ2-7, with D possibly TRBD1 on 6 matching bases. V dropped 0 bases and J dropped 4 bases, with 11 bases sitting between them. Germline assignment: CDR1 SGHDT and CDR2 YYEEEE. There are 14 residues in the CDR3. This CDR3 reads CASSLVSQGYEQYV. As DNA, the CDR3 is TGTGCCAGCAGCTTGGTCAGCCAGGGGTACGAGCAGTACGTC.

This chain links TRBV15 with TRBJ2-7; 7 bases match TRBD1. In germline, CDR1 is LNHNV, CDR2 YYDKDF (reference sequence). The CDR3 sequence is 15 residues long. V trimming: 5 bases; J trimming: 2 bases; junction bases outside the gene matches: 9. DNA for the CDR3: TGTGCCACCAGCGAAAACCCGGACAGGACCTACGAGCAGTACTTC. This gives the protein CATSENPDRTYEQYF.

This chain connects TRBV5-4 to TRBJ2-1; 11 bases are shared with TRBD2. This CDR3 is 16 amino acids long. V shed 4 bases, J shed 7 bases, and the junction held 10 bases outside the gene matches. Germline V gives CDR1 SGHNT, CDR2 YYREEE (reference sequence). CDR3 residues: CASSGRLAGNHNEQFF. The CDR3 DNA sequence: TGTGCCAGCAGCGGGAGACTAGCGGGAAATCATAATGAGCAGTTCTTC.

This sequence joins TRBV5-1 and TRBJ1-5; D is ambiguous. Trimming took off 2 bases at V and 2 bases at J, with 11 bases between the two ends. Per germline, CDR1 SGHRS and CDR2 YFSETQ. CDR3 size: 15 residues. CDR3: CASSFFPDGNQPQHF. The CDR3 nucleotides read TGCGCCAGCAGCTTTTTCCCCGATGGCAATCAGCCCCAGCATTTT.

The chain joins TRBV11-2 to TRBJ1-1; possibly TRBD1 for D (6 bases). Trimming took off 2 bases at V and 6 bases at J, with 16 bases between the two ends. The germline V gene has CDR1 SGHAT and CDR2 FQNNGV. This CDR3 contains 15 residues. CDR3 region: CASSLLDSEMAEAFF. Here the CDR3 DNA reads TGTGCCAGCAGCTTATTGGACAGCGAAATGGCTGAAGCTTTCTTT.

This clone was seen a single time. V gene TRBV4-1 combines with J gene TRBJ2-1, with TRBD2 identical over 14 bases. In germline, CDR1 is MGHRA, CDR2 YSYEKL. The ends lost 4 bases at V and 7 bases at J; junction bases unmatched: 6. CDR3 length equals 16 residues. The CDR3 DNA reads TGCGCCAGCAGCCGATTGGGACTAGCGGGAGTGAATGAGCAGTTCTTC. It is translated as CASSRLGLAGVNEQFF.

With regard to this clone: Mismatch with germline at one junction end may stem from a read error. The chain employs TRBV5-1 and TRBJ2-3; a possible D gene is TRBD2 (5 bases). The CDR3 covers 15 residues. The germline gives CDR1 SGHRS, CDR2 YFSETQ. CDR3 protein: CATSSEGWATDTQYF. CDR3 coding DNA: TGCGCCACCAGCAGTGAGGGCTGGGCCACAGATACGCAGTATTTT. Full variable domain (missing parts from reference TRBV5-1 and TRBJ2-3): KAGVTQTPRYLIKTRGQQVTLSCSPISGHRSVSWYQQTPGQGLQFLFEYFSETQRNKGNFPGRFSGRQFSNSRSEMNVSTLELGDSALYLCATSSEGWATDTQYFGPGTRLTVL.